This is a list of T cell receptor beta chains from one sample in a study of cytotoxic CD8 clonotypes in ibrutinib-treated CLL. The repertoire was sequenced with immunoSEQ multiplex PCR; TCRdb's copy has only in-frame clones and lacks some. The top ten hold more than 35% of the sample, which has approximately 100,000 clones, approximately 58% seen once. The sample here was PBMCs, taken after 24 months of ibrutinib treatment. Receptors were obtained from a human donor with chronic lymphocytic leukemia. The CDR3 runs from the conserved cysteine through the conserved F or W. Each record gives: clone size, D gene, J gene, V gene, CDR3 DNA, CDR3 protein. D genes are given only for firm matches. The size of a clone is reported for some rows only, either as once, few or many, or as a class for expanded clones.

>-|-|TRBJ2-3|TRBV6-4
TGTGCCAGCAGTGTCGGGGTTAGCACAGATACGCAGTATTTT
CASSVGVSTDTQYF
>many|-|TRBJ1-6|TRBV7-2
TGTGCCAGCAGCTTAGGGTCGACGGGTTCACCCCTCCACTTT
CASSLGSTGSPLHF
>-|-|TRBJ2-7|TRBV19
TGTGCCAGTAGTATAGGTCGGGGGAGCTACGAGCAGTACTTC
CASSIGRGSYEQYF
>-|-|TRBJ2-6|TRBV30
TGTGCCTGGACCCCTCGGGCCAACGTCCTGACTTTC
CAWTPRANVLTF
>-|-|TRBJ1-2|TRBV23-1
TGCGCCAGCAGTCAAGTCACAGCTAACTATGGCTACACCTTC
CASSQVTANYGYTF
>few|-|TRBJ2-1|TRBV2
TGTGCCAGCAGGGCTCTCGATGAGCAGTTCTTC
CASRALDEQFF
>few|TRBD1|TRBJ1-2|TRBV7-2
TGTGCCAGCAGCTCACAAGGGGGCGACTATGGCTACACCTTC
CASSSQGGDYGYTF
>-|-|TRBJ2-7|TRBV5-1
TGCGCCAGCAGCTCCAAAGGGGACTTCTTCTACGAGCAGTACTTC
CASSSKGDFFYEQYF
>few|TRBD2|TRBJ2-1|TRBV7-6
TGTGCCAGCAGCTTATTGGGCTTAGCGGGGGGTCGGGACAATGAGCAGTTCTTC
CASSLLGLAGGRDNEQFF
>-|-|TRBJ2-6|TRBV7-3
TGTGCCAGCAGCTTAAGAAGATCTGGGGCCAACGTCCTGACTTTC
CASSLRRSGANVLTF
>-|-|TRBJ1-4|TRBV11-3
TGTGCCAGCAGCCCCGACACCCGAACGAGTGAAAAACTGTTTTTT
CASSPDTRTSEKLFF
>few|-|TRBJ2-5|TRBV7-2
TGTGCCAGCAGCTCCGGGGAAATACAGACCCAGTACTTC
CASSSGEIQTQYF
>-|-|TRBJ2-7|TRBV6-1
TGTGCCAGCAGCCTACCAAGGGGTGGGAACTACGAGCAGTACTTC
CASSLPRGGNYEQYF
>-|-|TRBJ2-7|TRBV6-6
TGTGCCAGCACCACATGGGGCAGGAGCTCCTACGAGCAGTACTTC
CASTTWGRSSYEQYF
>once|-|TRBJ2-7|TRBV30
TGTGCCTGGAACTCAGGGGGGACAGAGCAGTACTTC
CAWNSGGTEQYF
>-|TRBD2|TRBJ2-7|TRBV15
TGTGCCACCAGCCGGGGACTAGCGGGGGGTACTAGCTCCTACGAGCAGTACTTC
CATSRGLAGGTSSYEQYF
>-|-|TRBJ2-3|TRBV28
TGTGCCAGCAGTTTATATGGTCAGCACACAGATACGCAGTATTTT
CASSLYGQHTDTQYF
>-|-|TRBJ2-7|TRBV29-1
TGCAGCGTTGACGACAGCGCCTACGAGCAGTACTTC
CSVDDSAYEQYF
>-|-|TRBJ2-1|TRBV7-2
TGTGCCAGCAGCCAACGGAGGGGTTATGAGCAGTTCTTC
CASSQRRGYEQFF
>many|TRBD1|TRBJ2-2|TRBV7-2
TGTGCCAGCAGCGCGGGACAGGGAACAGGGTCCGGGGAGCTGTTTTTT
CASSAGQGTGSGELFF
>once|-|TRBJ2-5|TRBV19
TGTGCCAGTAGTATAACAGGGGACGCAGGAGGGGAGACCCAGTACTTC
CASSITGDAGGETQYF
>-|-|TRBJ2-7|TRBV29-1
TGCAGCGTTGAAGGTTTTGAGTCCTACGAGCAGTACTTC
CSVEGFESYEQYF
>-|-|TRBJ1-5|TRBV6-6
TGTGCCAGCAGTTACCCCGAAAATAGCAATCAGCCCCAGCATTTT
CASSYPENSNQPQHF
>many|-|TRBJ1-1|TRBV7-9
TGTGCCAGCAGCCCGTCTTCTCCAGGGGTTGGCGCTGAAGCTTTCTTT
CASSPSSPGVGAEAFF
>few|TRBD2|TRBJ2-7|TRBV5-4
TGTGCCAGCAGCCCTAGCGGCCCCACAGGCGAGCAGTACTTC
CASSPSGPTGEQYF
>-|-|TRBJ2-2|TRBV5-4
TGTGCCAGCAGCAGGGACACCGGGGAGCTGTTTTTT
CASSRDTGELFF
>few|-|TRBJ2-3|TRBV7-6
TGTGCCAGCAGCTTAGTTCAGCTGGATACGCAGTATTTT
CASSLVQLDTQYF
>-|-|TRBJ2-5|TRBV29-1
TGCAGCGTAAGGCAGGGCCAAGAGACCCAGTACTTC
CSVRQGQETQYF